The T cell receptor beta chain described here comes from a study of T-cell memory formation after mild COVID-19. The sample holds a few counts of this clonotype. MiXCR was run by TCRdb on the 5' RACE reads, yielding one entry per CDR3 protein. The sample comprises fewer than 350,000 distinct CDR3 sequences, 15% to 20% of which are singletons, and about 22% rests with the top ten. Trimming removed 2 bases at V and 13 bases at J, with 18 bases between. The germline V gene encodes CDR1 SEHNR and CDR2 FQNEAQ (reference sequence). The CDR3 covers 15 residues. This receptor was taken from a man between 18 and 35 years old who had mild COVID-19 (a few samples of this study predate the infection). Cell type and time point are not known. This chain joins TRBV7-9 and TRBJ1-6; D possibly corresponds to TRBD1 (5 bases). Sequenced: PBMCs or a T cell subset sorted from them (not recorded which). The CDR3 sequence: CASSLMGGAEVPLHF. For the CDR3, the DNA is TGTGCCAGCAGCTTAATGGGTGGGGCCGAGGTCCCCCTCCACTTT.